Shown below are 21 T cell receptor beta chains from a single sample sequenced in a study of T-cell memory formation after mild COVID-19. TCRdb used MiXCR to reprocess the 5' RACE reads, holding one entry per CDR3 protein. The profile shows about 160,000 distinct CDR3 sequences, 30% to 35% of them singletons. Sequenced input: PBMCs or a T cell subset sorted from them (not recorded which). These receptors all come from an adult woman who had mild COVID-19 (a few samples of this study predate the infection). Cell type and time point are not known.

This clonotype came up many times. The genes are TRBV9 and TRBJ2-1; D not certain. The CDR3 spans 14 residues. Trimming took 0 bases from V and 9 from J, leaving 13 bases between them. Germline CDR1 is SGDLS and CDR2 is YYNGEE. In nucleotides, the CDR3 is TGTGCCAGCAGCGTAGGGCCAGCAGCCTTTGAGCAGTTCTTC. Protein: CASSVGPAAFEQFF. Looking up the rest from reference TRBV9 and TRBJ2-1 gives the full variable domain: DSGVTQTPKHLITATGQRVTLRCSPRSGDLSVYWYQQSLDQGLQFLIQYYNGEERAKGNILERFSAQQFPDLHSELNLSSLELGDSALYFCASSVGPAAFEQFFGPGTRLTVL.

The rearrangement joins TRBV5-1 to TRBJ1-4; tentative D call: TRBD1 (6 bases). The CDR3 is 16 amino acids. Deletions cut 0 bases from V and 7 bases from J, with 16 bases between. CDR1 is SGHRS and CDR2 is YFSETQ in the germline V gene. CDR3 sequence: CASSLVIDQGSEKLFF. The CDR3 DNA reads TGCGCCAGCAGCTTGGTAATTGACCAGGGGAGTGAAAAACTGTTTTTT.

This clonotype was seen more than once but under ten times. The chain combines TRBV20-1 with TRBJ2-2; the match to TRBD1 covers 7 bases. Trimming at V came to 1 base and at J to 0 bases, leaving 5 bases not matched to a gene. This CDR3 has 16 amino acids. From germline, CDR1 is DFQATT and CDR2 SNEGSKA (reference sequence). CDR3 protein: CSARAGQGANTGELFF. Written as DNA, the CDR3 is TGCAGTGCTAGAGCCGGTCAGGGGGCGAACACCGGGGAGCTGTTTTTT.

CDR3 DNA sequence: TGTGCCGCGACTGGGCAGCGGGGGGACTACGAGCAGTACTTC. Encoded protein: CAATGQRGDYEQYF. This rearrangement joins TRBV30 to TRBJ2-7; 9 bases are a match to TRBD2. CDR1 and CDR2 from the germline V gene are GTSNPN and SVGIG (reference sequence). V was pared by 8 bases and J by 3 bases, with 11 bases of the junction left unmatched. This CDR3 is built from 14 residues.

This clonotype was seen only a few times. The V and J genes are TRBV20-1 and TRBJ2-2; D remains ambiguous. V shed 3 bases and J shed 4 bases, with 9 bases lying between them. CDR3 size: 13 residues. CDR1 DFQATT and CDR2 SNEGSKA come from the germline V gene (reference sequence). Written as DNA, the CDR3 is TGCAGTGCTAGCCGACCGGTCACCGGGGAGCTGTTTTTT. It is translated as CSASRPVTGELFF.

This clonotype was found a few times. The rearrangement links TRBV2 to TRBJ2-3; D ambiguous. The CDR3 has 11 residues. Trimming removed 6 bases from V and 5 bases from J, with 6 bases in between. CDR1 and CDR2 from the germline V gene are SNHLY and FYNNEI. CDR3 amino acids: CASRILDTQYF. The CDR3 nucleotides are TGTGCCAGCAGGATTCTAGATACGCAGTATTTT. Full variable domain (remainder filled in from reference TRBV2 and TRBJ2-3): EPEVTQTPSHQVTQMGQEVILRCVPISNHLYFYWYRQILGQKVEFLVSFYNNEISEKSEIFDDQFSVERPDGSNFTLKIRSTKLEDSAMYFCASRILDTQYFGPGTRLTVL.

This sequence joins TRBV29-1 and TRBJ2-3; the D gene is possibly TRBD2 (6 bases). V was cut by 7 bases and J by 10 bases, with 15 bases left in between. Germline V gene data show CDR1 as SQVTM and CDR2 as ANQGSEA. The CDR3 is 11 amino acids. The CDR3 spells CSDELGGAQYF. CDR3 DNA sequence: TGCAGCGACGAGCTCGGGGGTGCGCAGTATTTT.

This chain joins TRBV29-1 and TRBJ1-1, with TRBD1 matching 8 bases. The CDR3 spans 14 residues. Germline loops: CDR1 SQVTM, CDR2 ANQGSEA. V was pared by 4 bases and J by 4 bases, with 8 bases of the junction left unmatched. The CDR3 protein is CSVAQPGQATEAFF. Written as DNA, the CDR3 is TGCAGCGTTGCACAACCGGGACAGGCCACTGAAGCTTTCTTT.

This clonotype was counted a few times. The chain recombines TRBV20-1 with TRBJ2-7, with 8 positions matching TRBD2. The J segment lost 6 bases and the V segment lost 4 bases, leaving 14 bases of the junction unmatched. In germline, CDR1 is DFQATT, CDR2 SNEGSKA (reference sequence). The CDR3 is 15 residues long. The CDR3 spells CSAIGGVRATGEQYF. Written as DNA, the CDR3 is TGCAGTGCTATCGGGGGGGTCAGGGCGACTGGCGAGCAGTACTTC.

The J gene is TRBJ2-2, the V gene TRBV20-1; D might be TRBD1 (5 bases). Trimming pared 1 base from V and 4 bases from J, leaving 10 bases between. This CDR3 region has 14 residues. CDR1 is DFQATT and CDR2 is SNEGSKA in the germline V gene (reference sequence). CDR3 coding DNA: TGCAGTGCTAGAGCCATGACAGCCACCGGGGAGCTGTTTTTT. Encoded protein: CSARAMTATGELFF.

The chain is built from TRBV29-1 and TRBJ1-1; a possible D gene is TRBD1 (5 bases). The CDR3 has 14 amino acids. Germline V lookup: CDR1 SQVTM, CDR2 ANQGSEA. Trimming pared 4 bases from V and 2 bases from J, leaving 14 bases between. The CDR3 DNA is TGCAGCGTTGCGCGACAGAGCGGCAACACTGAAGCTTTCTTT. This translates into CSVARQSGNTEAFF.

This chain uses TRBV4-3 with TRBJ2-5, with a tentative D call TRBD2 (6 bases). V was pared by 1 base and J by 5 bases, with 17 bases between. Germline loops: CDR1 LGHNA, CDR2 YSLEER. The CDR3 covers 16 residues. CDR3 loop: CASSQVWDSRWETQYF. The CDR3 DNA reads as TGCGCCAGCAGCCAAGTCTGGGACTCTCGGTGGGAGACCCAGTACTTC.

This clonotype was picked up many times. The rearrangement uses TRBV7-9 and TRBJ2-7, with 9 bases fitting TRBD1. The CDR3 length is 17 residues. CDR1 SEHNR and CDR2 FQNEAQ come from the germline V gene (reference sequence). J lost 2 bases, V lost 4 bases, and 12 bases had no gene match. The CDR3 bases are TGTGCCAGCAGCTCAAAAGGGACAGGGTTAGGGACCTACGAGCAGTACTTC. This gives the protein CASSSKGTGLGTYEQYF. The variable domain in full, with the rest retrieved from reference TRBV7-9 and TRBJ2-7, is DTGVSQNPRHKITKRGQNVTFRCDPISEHNRLYWYRQTLGQGPEFLTYFQNEAQLEKSRLLSDRFSAERPKGSFSTLEIQRTEQGDSAMYLCASSSKGTGLGTYEQYFGPGTRLTVT.

In its sample, this clonotype was seen a few times. This chain links TRBV30 with TRBJ1-1, with a possible D match to TRBD1 (6 bases). The CDR3 is 15 amino acids. V shed 3 bases and J shed 7 bases, with 21 bases lying between them. Germline CDR1 reads GTSNPN; CDR2 reads SVGIG (reference sequence). In nucleotides, the CDR3 is TGTGCCTGGAGGGGGGCGGTTGCCGGCGCGCATGAAGCTTTCTTT. As protein: CAWRGAVAGAHEAFF.

The rearrangement links TRBV7-3 to TRBJ2-3; 10 bases map to TRBD2. The CDR3 length is 17 residues. The germline V gene has CDR1 SGHTA and CDR2 FQGTGA. Trimming removed 0 bases from V and 4 bases from J; junction bases left unmatched: 7. CDR3: CASSLTAGGAAADTQYF. The CDR3 nucleotides are TGTGCCAGCAGCTTAACAGCGGGGGGGGCCGCCGCAGATACGCAGTATTTT.

This clonotype was counted a single time. J is TRBJ2-3 and V is TRBV3-1, with 12 bases that match TRBD2. This CDR3 spans 16 amino acids. The germline CDR1 and CDR2 sequences are LGHDT and YNNKEL (reference sequence). V was pared by 5 bases and J by 6 bases, with 9 bases of the junction left unmatched. CDR3 residues: CASSKTSGGSWDTQYF. In DNA, the CDR3 is TGTGCCAGCAGCAAAACTAGCGGGGGGTCCTGGGATACGCAGTATTTT.

The chain carries TRBV7-6 and TRBJ1-6, with 8 bases aligning to TRBD1. The V and J ends lost 5 bases and 4 bases, in that order; junction bases with no gene match: 4. The length of the CDR3 is 15 residues. Germline lookup yields CDR1 SGHVS and CDR2 FNYEAQ. For the CDR3, the DNA is TGTGCCAGCAGCCCCACAGGGGGGTATAATTCACCCCTCCACTTT. Amino acids: CASSPTGGYNSPLHF. The full variable domain, in which reference TRBV7-6 and TRBJ1-6 provide the parts outside the CDR3, is GAGVSQSPRYKVTKRGQDVALRCDPISGHVSLYWYRQALGQGPEFLTYFNYEAQQDKSGLPNDRFSAERPEGSISTLTIQRTEQRDSAMYRCASSPTGGYNSPLHFGNGTRLTVT.

This clonotype was counted a few times. The chain has TRBV6-2 or TRBV6-3 and TRBJ2-1, with D possibly TRBD2 on 6 matching bases. This CDR3 contains 16 residues. V shed 1 base and J shed 3 bases, with 13 bases lying between them. The germline gives CDR1 MNHEY, CDR2 SVGEGT. The CDR3 here is CASSYLRDWDYNEQFF. The CDR3 bases are TGTGCCAGCAGTTACTTAAGGGACTGGGACTACAATGAGCAGTTCTTC.

The chain joins TRBV6-5 to TRBJ2-5; 8 bases match TRBD2. This CDR3 is 15 amino acids long. J gave up 3 bases and V 0 bases, and 3 bases lay outside the gene matches. Germline CDR1 is MNHEY and CDR2 is SVGAGI. CDR3 nucleotides: TGTGCCAGCAGTTACTCTGGACTAGCTGAAGAGACCCAGTACTTC. It specifies CASSYSGLAEETQYF.

The chain is built from TRBV25-1 and TRBJ1-2; 8 bases line up with TRBD1. The CDR3 is made up of 18 amino acids. Trimming took 3 bases from V and 1 from J; bases not matched to a gene: 13. Germline V gene sequence: CDR1 MGHDK, CDR2 SYGVNS. The CDR3 loop reads CASSDGLRDRSLNYGYTF. In nucleotides, the CDR3 is TGTGCCAGCAGTGATGGTTTGAGGGACAGGAGCCTTAACTATGGCTACACCTTC.

The V and J genes are TRBV24-1 and TRBJ2-7; TRBD2 is a possible D gene (5 bases). The CDR3 covers 15 residues. Germline CDR1 is KGHDR and CDR2 is SFDVKD. V shed 3 bases and J shed 3 bases, with 14 bases lying between them. CDR3 in amino acids: CATSDAADRDYEQYF. CDR3 nucleotides: TGTGCCACCAGTGATGCGGCCGACCGGGACTACGAGCAGTACTTC.